The 14 T cell receptor beta chains below come from one sample, sequenced in a study of blood T cell repertoires in COVID-19. Here immunoSEQ multiplex PCR was the method, and the copy in TCRdb shows in-frame clones only, minus some. The data contain 100,000 to 150,000 clones, roughly three quarters of them seen just once; the ten biggest clones take up about 1.9%. The sample consisted of peripheral blood. These receptors all stem from a woman aged 70-85 years with acute or convalescent COVID-19.

The rearrangement uses TRBV5-8 and TRBJ2-5; D is perhaps TRBD2 (5 bases). The V end was cut by 4 bases, the J end by 5 bases, with 15 bases between. This CDR3 is built from 14 residues. Germline-derived CDR1 and CDR2 are SGHTS and YDEGEE. CDR3 sequence (DNA): TGTGCCAGCAGCCCAGGCCGGGGTGTGGAGACCCAGTACTTC. This encodes CASSPGRGVETQYF.

The chain links TRBV11-2 to TRBJ2-2; 9 nucleotides match TRBD2. Germline V gene lookup returns CDR1 SGHAT and CDR2 FQNNGV. V trimming: 5 bases; J trimming: 2 bases; junction bases outside the gene matches: 3. The CDR3 spans 15 residues. CDR3 nucleotide sequence: TGTGCCAGCAGCCCGACTAGCGGTAACACCGGGGAGCTGTTTTTT. Translated: CASSPTSGNTGELFF.

In its sample, this clone was seen a few times. The chain carries TRBV6-5 and TRBJ1-1; a possible D gene is TRBD1 (6 bases). CDR1 and CDR2 (germline): MNHEY, SVGAGI. The CDR3 has 15 residues. Trimming removed 6 bases at V and 3 bases at J, with 17 bases between. The CDR3 DNA reads TGTGCCAGCAGCCGCCTCAGGGGCACGGACACTGAAGCTTTCTTT. Residues: CASSRLRGTDTEAFF.

This chain connects TRBV2 to TRBJ1-2, with D unclear. The CDR3 has 13 residues. Germline V CDR1 and CDR2: SNHLY, FYNNEI. Deletions cut 6 bases from V and 6 bases from J, with 14 bases between. CDR3 DNA sequence: TGTGCCAGCAGGGGTACAAGGGAGGATGGCTACACCTTC. Translated, it gives CASRGTREDGYTF.

The chain joins TRBV28 to TRBJ1-1; 8 nucleotides align to TRBD1. With V trimmed by 6 bases and J by 4 bases, 7 bases remained unmatched. This CDR3 is built from 14 residues. Germline assignment: CDR1 MDHEN and CDR2 SYDVKM. The CDR3 region is CASSLTGELTEAFF. The CDR3 bases are TGTGCCAGCAGCTTGACAGGGGAACTCACTGAAGCTTTCTTT.

This clone has just a few counts. The rearrangement uses TRBV28 and TRBJ2-7; no firm D call. The CDR3 runs to 13 residues. CDR1 MDHEN and CDR2 SYDVKM come from the germline V gene. Trimming pared 2 bases from V and 4 bases from J, leaving 9 bases between. The CDR3 DNA reads TGTGCCAGCAGTTTAGGAGACCTGTACGAGCAGTACTTC. It codes for CASSLGDLYEQYF.

The chain carries TRBV5-8 and TRBJ2-3; D ambiguous. CDR1 is SGHTS and CDR2 is YDEGEE in the germline V gene. The germline V and J ends were trimmed by 2 bases and 5 bases, with 12 bases remaining between them. The CDR3 totals 14 residues. In DNA form, the CDR3 reads TGTGCCAGCAGCTTATTCGACTTGGGAGATACGCAGTATTTT. The encoded protein is CASSLFDLGDTQYF. Together with reference TRBV5-8 and TRBJ2-3, the CDR3 gives the full variable domain: EAGVTQSPTHLIKTRGQQATLRCSPISGHTSVYWYQQALGLGLQFLLWYDEGEERNRGNFPPRFSGRQFPNYSSELNVNALELEDSALYLCASSLFDLGDTQYFGPGTRLTVL.

CDR3 DNA sequence: TGTGCCAGCAGCTCCAGACAGGGGGGGAACACTGAAGCTTTCTTT. Protein product: CASSSRQGGNTEAFF. V is TRBV11-2 and J is TRBJ1-1; 9 nucleotides line up with TRBD1. The J segment lost 1 base and the V segment lost 4 bases, leaving 4 bases of the junction unmatched. CDR1 and CDR2 (germline): SGHAT, FQNNGV. This CDR3 region has 15 residues.

The chain links TRBV10-3 to TRBJ2-2; 8 nucleotides agree with TRBD1. CDR1 and CDR2 (germline): ENHRY, SYGVKD. CDR3 size: 16 residues. With V trimmed by 2 bases and J by 4 bases, 6 bases remained unmatched. CDR3 protein: CAISEPGGRGTGELFF. For the CDR3, the DNA is TGTGCCATCAGTGAGCCAGGGGGCCGTGGCACCGGGGAGCTGTTTTTT.

This chain joins TRBV2 and TRBJ2-3, with TRBD2 matching over 11 bases. V gave up 2 bases and J gave up 3 bases; unmatched junction bases: 1. The CDR3 runs 15 residues. Germline loops: CDR1 SNHLY, CDR2 FYNNEI. CDR3 bases: TGTGCCAGCAGTGAAAGGACTAGCGGGACAGATACGCAGTATTTT. Protein product: CASSERTSGTDTQYF.

The chain is built from TRBV28 and TRBJ1-5; D might be TRBD1 (6 bases). The germline V and J ends were trimmed by 6 bases and 8 bases, with 20 bases remaining between them. Germline V gives CDR1 MDHEN, CDR2 SYDVKM. The length of the CDR3 is 15 residues. In DNA form, the CDR3 reads TGTGCCAGCAGCCCTCCCCGAGGGGGTCAGGAGCCCCAGCATTTT. This gives the protein CASSPPRGGQEPQHF.

The V and J genes are TRBV3-1 (or the pseudogene TRBV3-2) and TRBJ2-2, with D possibly being TRBD1 (6 bases). With 4 bases removed from V and 6 bases from J, the gap between germline ends came to 12 bases. Per the germline V gene, CDR1 is LGHDT and CDR2 is YNNKEL (reference sequence). This CDR3 contains 14 residues. The DNA of the CDR3 is TGTGCCAGCAGCCCTCAGGGGTATGCCGGGGAGCTGTTTTTT. This gives the protein CASSPQGYAGELFF.

The CDR3 DNA sequence: TGCGCCAGCAGCCAATGGGGCCAGTCGGCCTACGAGCAGTACTTC. The encoded protein is CASSQWGQSAYEQYF. The J gene is TRBJ2-7, the V gene TRBV4-3; D may be TRBD1 (5 bases). V was shortened by 2 bases and J by 2 bases, with 13 bases between the two germline ends. CDR1 is LGHNA, CDR2 YSLEER, per germline. The CDR3 contains 15 residues.

This clone has more than one count but fewer than ten. The V gene is TRBV3-1 (or the pseudogene TRBV3-2), the J gene TRBJ2-2; 10 nucleotides align to TRBD2. The V gene end was trimmed by 0 bases and the J gene end by 4 bases; junction bases not matched to a gene: 5. This CDR3 comprises 17 residues. CDR1 LGHDT and CDR2 YNNKEL come from the germline V gene (reference sequence). This CDR3 reads CASSQEASGSFTGELFF. For the CDR3, the DNA is TGTGCCAGCAGCCAAGAGGCTAGCGGGAGCTTCACCGGGGAGCTGTTTTTT.